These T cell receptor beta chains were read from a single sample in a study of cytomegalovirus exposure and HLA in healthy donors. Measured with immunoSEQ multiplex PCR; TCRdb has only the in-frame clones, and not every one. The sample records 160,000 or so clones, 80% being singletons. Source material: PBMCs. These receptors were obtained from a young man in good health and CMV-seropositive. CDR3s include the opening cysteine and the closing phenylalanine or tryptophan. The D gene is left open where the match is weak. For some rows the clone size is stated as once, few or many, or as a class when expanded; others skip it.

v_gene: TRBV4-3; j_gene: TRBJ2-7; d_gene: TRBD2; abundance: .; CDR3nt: TGCGCCAGCAGCGAGGGGAGGGGCTACGAGCAGTACTTC; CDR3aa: CASSEGRGYEQYF
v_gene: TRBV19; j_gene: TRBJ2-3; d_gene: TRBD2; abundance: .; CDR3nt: TGTGCCACGAGACTAGCGGGGATGGATACGCAGTATTTT; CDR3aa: CATRLAGMDTQYF
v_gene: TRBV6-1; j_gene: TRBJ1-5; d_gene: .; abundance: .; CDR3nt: TGTGCCAGCAGTGTAGAAAGGGGCACGACCACTTCCAATCAGCCCCAGCATTTT; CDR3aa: CASSVERGTTTSNQPQHF
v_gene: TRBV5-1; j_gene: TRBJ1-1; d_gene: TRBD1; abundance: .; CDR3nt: TGCGCCAGCAGCTTGGGGAGACAGGGTGGAAACGCTTTCTTT; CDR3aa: CASSLGRQGGNAFF
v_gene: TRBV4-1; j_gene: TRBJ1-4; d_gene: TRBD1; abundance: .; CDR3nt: TGCGCCAGCAGCCAGACGCCGGGACAGGGAGGTGAAAAACTGTTTTTT; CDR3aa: CASSQTPGQGGEKLFF
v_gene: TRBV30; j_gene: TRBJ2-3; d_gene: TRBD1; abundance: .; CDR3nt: TGTGCCTGGGACAGGGGAGATACGCAGTATTTT; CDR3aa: CAWDRGDTQYF
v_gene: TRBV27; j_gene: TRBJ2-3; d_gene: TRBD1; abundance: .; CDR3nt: TGTGCCAGCAGTCCCTATCGGACAGGGGCGTTAACAGATACGCAGTATTTT; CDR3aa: CASSPYRTGALTDTQYF
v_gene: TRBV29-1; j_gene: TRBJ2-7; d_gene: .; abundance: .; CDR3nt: TGCAGCGTTGCCCCTGGGACTGGAGTCTACGAGCAGTACTTC; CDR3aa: CSVAPGTGVYEQYF
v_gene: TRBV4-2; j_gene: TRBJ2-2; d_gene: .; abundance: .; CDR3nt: TGTGCCAGCAGCCAAGAGTCAGGGAACACCGGGGAGCTGTTTTTT; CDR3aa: CASSQESGNTGELFF
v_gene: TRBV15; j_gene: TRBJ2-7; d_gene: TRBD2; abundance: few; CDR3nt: TGTGCCACATCCCCCGGGACTAGCGGCTCCTACGAGCAGTACTTC; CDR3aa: CATSPGTSGSYEQYF
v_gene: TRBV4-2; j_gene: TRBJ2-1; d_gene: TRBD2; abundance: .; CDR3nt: TGTGCCAGCAGCCAAGATCAGCCTAGCGGGATTTTGAGGTCCTACAATGAGCAGTTCTTC; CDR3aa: CASSQDQPSGILRSYNEQFF
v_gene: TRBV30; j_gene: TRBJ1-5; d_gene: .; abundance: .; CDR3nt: TGTGCCTGGAGCCCCCAGGGGAATCAGCCCCAGCATTTT; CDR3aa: CAWSPQGNQPQHF
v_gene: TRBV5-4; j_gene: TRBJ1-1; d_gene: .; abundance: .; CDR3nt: TGTGCCAGCAGCTCGGGGGGAGGGGGTTATACTGAAGCTTTCTTT; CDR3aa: CASSSGGGGYTEAFF
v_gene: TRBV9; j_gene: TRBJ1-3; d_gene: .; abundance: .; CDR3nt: TGTGCCAGCAGCCCCACCGCCAGCTCTGGAAACACCATATATTTT; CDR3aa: CASSPTASSGNTIYF
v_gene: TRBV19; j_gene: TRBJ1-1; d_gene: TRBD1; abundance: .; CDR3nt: TGTGCCAGTAGTCAGACCGGGACAGGGGGCGACGGCACTGAAGCTTTCTTT; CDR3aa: CASSQTGTGGDGTEAFF
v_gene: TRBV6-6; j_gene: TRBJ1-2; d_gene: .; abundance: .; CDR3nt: TGTGCCAGCAGAGCCGGGACATTACTATATGGCTACACCTTC; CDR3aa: CASRAGTLLYGYTF
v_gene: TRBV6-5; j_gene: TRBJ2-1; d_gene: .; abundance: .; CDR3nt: TGTGCCAGCAGGGATAGACACGGCTACAATGAGCAGTTCTTC; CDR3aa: CASRDRHGYNEQFF